This is a list of T cell receptor beta chains from one sample in a study of cytomegalovirus exposure and HLA in healthy donors. The method was immunoSEQ multiplex PCR; TCRdb's version includes in-frame clones alone and lacks a portion of them. The top ten hold approximately 1.7% of the sample, which has approximately 140,000 clones, roughly 72% seen once. Sequences were obtained from PBMCs. These receptors originate from a woman aged 50 to 65 in good health and CMV-seronegative. Each CDR3 is given with its conserved first and last residue. D genes are given only for firm matches. Not all rows give a size; the values are once, few, many and, for expanded clones, a class.

>TRBD1|few|TRBJ2-1|TRBV7-7
CASSPDRANEQFF
TGTGCTAGCAGCCCGGACAGGGCTAATGAGCAGTTCTTC
>NA|NA|TRBJ1-1|TRBV7-9
CASSPRSGAGNTEAFF
TGTGCCAGCAGCCCACGAAGCGGGGCGGGGAACACTGAAGCTTTCTTT
>NA|NA|TRBJ1-1|TRBV30
CAWEMSNTEAFF
TGTGCCTGGGAGATGTCGAACACTGAAGCTTTCTTT
>TRBD1|once|TRBJ2-3|TRBV29-1
CSVEDLRTGADTQYF
TGCAGCGTTGAAGATCTCCGGACAGGGGCAGATACGCAGTATTTT
>NA|NA|TRBJ1-5|TRBV7-2
CASSFTTINQPQHF
TGTGCCAGCAGCTTTACAACCATAAATCAGCCCCAGCATTTT
>NA|NA|TRBJ1-2|TRBV9
CASSVGEGRVGYTF
TGTGCCAGCAGCGTTGGGGAGGGAAGGGTTGGCTACACCTTC
>NA|NA|TRBJ2-6|TRBV18
CASSPSGVSPAAGANVLTF
TGTGCCAGCTCACCATCGGGGGTAAGCCCGGCGGCTGGGGCCAACGTCCTGACTTTC
>NA|NA|TRBJ2-7|TRBV7-2
CASSSSREQYF
TGTGCCAGCAGCTCCTCACGGGAGCAGTACTTC
>TRBD2|NA|TRBJ2-3|TRBV4-1
CASSQQLAGGGDTQYF
TGCGCCAGCAGCCAACAACTAGCGGGGGGGGGAGATACGCAGTATTTT
>TRBD1|NA|TRBJ2-5|TRBV19
CASSRGRETQYF
TGTGCCAGCAGTAGGGGGCGAGAGACCCAGTACTTC
>TRBD2|NA|TRBJ2-2|TRBV28
CASRTTGTKTGELFF
TGTGCCAGCAGAACGACCGGGACTAAGACCGGGGAGCTGTTTTTT
>TRBD1|NA|TRBJ1-2|TRBV10-3
CAISEDDRVHGYTF
TGTGCCATCAGTGAAGACGACAGGGTCCATGGCTACACCTTC
>NA|NA|TRBJ1-1|TRBV23-1
CASYAGGNTEAFF
TGCGCTTCCTATGCGGGGGGGAACACTGAAGCTTTCTTT
>NA|NA|TRBJ1-5|TRBV30
CAWMAPGERLGQPQHF
TGTGCCTGGATGGCCCCAGGGGAGAGGTTGGGTCAGCCCCAGCATTTT
>TRBD2|NA|TRBJ2-2|TRBV5-4
CASRDGLAGGSTGELFF
TGTGCCAGCAGGGATGGACTAGCGGGAGGGAGCACCGGGGAGCTGTTTTTT
>TRBD1|few|TRBJ1-5|TRBV9
CASSTRDRDSPQHF
TGTGCCAGCAGCACCCGGGACAGGGATTCGCCCCAGCATTTT
>TRBD1|NA|TRBJ1-2|TRBV27
CASSASDRGHGYTF
TGTGCCAGCAGTGCCTCGGACAGGGGACATGGCTACACCTTC
>NA|NA|TRBJ1-5|TRBV28
CASSPDRYPPHQPQHF
TGTGCCAGCAGTCCCGACAGGTATCCACCACATCAGCCCCAGCATTTT
>TRBD1|NA|TRBJ1-5|TRBV6-6
CASTNPGGRGVQPQHF
TGTGCCAGTACCAACCCTGGGGGCAGGGGGGTACAGCCCCAGCATTTT
>NA|NA|TRBJ2-6|TRBV5-8
CASSSGTSGANVLTF
TGTGCCAGCAGCTCGGGGACAAGTGGGGCCAACGTCCTGACTTTC
>NA|NA|TRBJ1-5|TRBV7-2
CASSPPGGGNQPQHF
TGTGCCAGCAGCCCACCGGGAGGGGGCAATCAGCCCCAGCATTTT
>NA|once|TRBJ1-2|TRBV28
CASSPTWGLYTF
TGTGCCAGCAGCCCCACCTGGGGGCTCTACACCTTC
>NA|few|TRBJ1-4|TRBV6-6
CASRAPGSRRFEKLFF
TGTGCCAGCAGGGCTCCGGGGAGCCGGAGATTCGAAAAACTGTTTTTT
>NA|NA|TRBJ2-4|TRBV21-1
CASSKVGETLAKNIQYF
TGTGCCAGCAGCAAAGTTGGAGAAACGCTAGCCAAAAACATTCAGTACTTC
>NA|NA|TRBJ2-4|TRBV12-5
CASGLPSRGGLAKNIQYF
TGTGCTAGTGGTTTGCCTTCGAGGGGGGGTTTAGCCAAAAACATTCAGTACTTC
>TRBD1|NA|TRBJ2-7|TRBV27
CASSLSGQYEQYF
TGTGCCAGCAGTTTATCGGGACAGTATGAGCAGTACTTC
>TRBD1|NA|TRBJ1-5|TRBV4-3
CASSQDFGTGFGNQPQHF
TGCGCCAGCAGCCAAGATTTCGGGACAGGGTTTGGGAATCAGCCCCAGCATTTT
>TRBD1|NA|TRBJ1-2|TRBV30
CAWSPKGQGSFGYTF
TGTGCCTGGAGTCCGAAGGGACAGGGGTCTTTTGGCTACACCTTC
>TRBD1|NA|TRBJ1-1|TRBV7-2
CASSNRDRGNTEAFF
TGTGCCAGCAGCAATCGGGACAGGGGAAACACTGAAGCTTTCTTT
>NA|NA|TRBJ2-7|TRBV27
CASSPSLLCEQYF
TGTGCCAGCAGTCCTTCTCTCCTCTGCGAGCAGTACTTC
>NA|few|TRBJ1-1|TRBV27
CASSLWGDANTEAFF
TGTGCCAGCAGTTTATGGGGGGACGCGAACACTGAAGCTTTCTTT
>TRBD2|NA|TRBJ2-1|TRBV7-6
CASSPTTPGLAGEQFF
TGTGCCAGCAGCCCGACTACACCCGGACTAGCGGGTGAGCAGTTCTTC
>TRBD2|NA|TRBJ2-1|TRBV14
CASSLLAGVGNEQFF
TGTGCCAGCAGTCTGTTAGCGGGAGTGGGGAATGAGCAGTTCTTC
>TRBD2|few|TRBJ2-1|TRBV4-2
CASSRQAEREINNEQFF
TGTGCCAGCAGCCGCCAAGCAGAGCGGGAGATCAACAATGAGCAGTTCTTC
>NA|NA|TRBJ1-2|TRBV27
CASSPILTPDGYTF
TGTGCCAGCAGTCCAATTCTGACTCCTGATGGCTACACCTTC
>TRBD2|NA|TRBJ2-1|TRBV7-2
CASRLEAGGWYNEQFF
TGTGCCAGCAGATTGGAAGCGGGAGGCTGGTACAATGAGCAGTTCTTC
>NA|NA|TRBJ2-7|TRBV7-9
CASSNFIRQGSYEQYF
TGTGCCAGCAGCAACTTTATCCGCCAGGGGAGTTACGAGCAGTACTTC
>NA|NA|TRBJ2-3|TRBV19
CASSITGSTDTQYF
TGTGCCAGTAGTATCACGGGGAGCACAGATACGCAGTATTTT
>NA|NA|TRBJ2-5|TRBV30
CAWARREQETQYF
TGTGCCTGGGCTCGGCGGGAACAAGAGACCCAGTACTTC
>NA|NA|TRBJ1-2|TRBV5-4
CASSLVGGTNYGYTF
TGTGCCAGCAGCTTGGTGGGGGGGACTAACTATGGCTACACCTTC
>NA|NA|TRBJ2-5|TRBV7-9
CASSSRAKETQYF
TGTGCCAGCAGCTCCCGAGCGAAAGAGACCCAGTACTTC
>NA|NA|TRBJ2-7|TRBV30
CAWRQGGYEQYF
TGTGCCTGGAGACAGGGTGGTTACGAGCAGTACTTC
>TRBD2|NA|TRBJ2-2|TRBV6-4
CASRASGRNGELFF
TGTGCCAGCAGAGCTAGCGGGAGAAACGGGGAGCTGTTTTTT
>NA|NA|TRBJ1-4|TRBV7-3
CASSPNVRGSNEKLFF
TGTGCCAGCAGCCCAAACGTCAGGGGATCTAATGAAAAACTGTTTTTT
>NA|NA|TRBJ1-1|TRBV5-1
CASSPGGRNTEAFF
TGCGCCAGCAGCCCCGGGGGGCGGAACACTGAAGCTTTCTTT
>NA|NA|TRBJ1-1|TRBV5-1
CASSLRQGLMNTEAFF
TGCGCCAGCAGCCTTCGACAAGGACTAATGAACACTGAAGCTTTCTTT